The clone carrying this T cell receptor beta chain was seen a handful of times. Its antigen is as yet unknown. The method was immunoSEQ multiplex PCR; TCRdb's version includes in-frame clones alone and lacks a portion of them. The sample includes 300,000 or so clones, about 61% of them seen just once. The data were obtained in a study of cytotoxic CD8 clonotypes in ibrutinib-treated CLL. General study results and limits: There were few public clonotypes, and on treatment they contracted or stayed stable.

The CDR3 spans 15 residues. V shed 2 bases and J shed 0 bases, with 8 bases lying between them. Per the germline V gene, CDR1 is MNHNY and CDR2 is SVGAGI (reference sequence). V is TRBV6-6 and J is TRBJ2-1; D is unresolved. The material was PBMCs, obtained after 36 months of ibrutinib treatment. This receptor was taken from a human donor with chronic lymphocytic leukemia. The CDR3 DNA reads as TGTGCCAGCAGTTACAGTCATAACTCCTACAATGAGCAGTTCTTC. Translating gives CASSYSHNSYNEQFF.